The following is a T cell receptor (beta chain) sequence with its context. Original analysis: For nucleated cells, counts were estimated from reference gene primer amplification. Here immunoSEQ multiplex PCR was the method, and the copy in TCRdb shows in-frame clones only, minus some. The V and J calls and the clone size are those of that table, but D and trimming were determined from the DNA. The sample lists roughly 250,000 clones, around four fifths occurring once. The germline gives CDR1 LGHNA, CDR2 YNFKEQ. The CDR3 runs 14 residues. Trimming took 3 bases from V and 6 from J; bases not matched to a gene: 2. This entry comes from a study of blood T cell repertoires in COVID-19. Overall study: Specimens from acute and convalescent COVID-19 originated in the United States, Italy and Spain. The analysed material was cDNA or gDNA that came from T cells, B-cell-depleted T cells, or PBMCs.

The gene calls are TRBV4-2 and TRBJ2-1; 10 bases fit TRBD2. The sequence derives from a man between 40 and 49 years old with active or convalescent COVID-19. Sequenced: peripheral blood. CDR3 nucleotide sequence: TGTGCCAGCAGCCACAGCGGGGGGGCCAATGAGCAGTTCTTC. Its protein is CASSHSGGANEQFF.